This TCR beta chain was found in a study of T cell clonotyping in hematopoietic cell transplantation. Profiling relied on immunoSEQ multiplex PCR, and the TCRdb table lists in-frame clones only, not all of them. The repertoire holds about 8,700 clones, around 97% seen once, with 2.4% in the top ten. The trim removed 4 bases at V and 1 base at J, leaving 5 bases unmatched. Looked up from germline, CDR1 is SGHDN and CDR2 is FVKESK. The CDR3 length is 15 residues. The TCR sequence derives from a male patient over 55 who had an allogeneic stem cell transplant from a related donor, so the T cells may come from the graft donor. Some clones in this sample may be carry-over from other donors' samples. Sequenced here: peripheral blood mononuclear cells, sampled 100 days after allogeneic stem cell transplant. This chain links TRBV14 with TRBJ1-1, with 8 bases identical to TRBD1. The CDR3 spells CASSRWGTGNTEAFF. The CDR3 nucleotides read TGTGCCAGCAGCCGCTGGGGGACAGGGAACACTGAAGCTTTCTTT.